The T cell receptor (beta chain) under discussion was sequenced for a study of PD-1 blockade in mismatch repair-deficient tumors. Study summary: All were previously treated, progressing patients with about 12 mismatch repair-deficient cancer types. Study conclusions and caveats: After pembrolizumab, tumor-resident clones rose rapidly, then generally contracted before radiologic responses.

Every patient had mismatch repair deficiency by PCR or immunohistochemistry. A few pembrolizumab responders had their TCRs sequenced. Trimming shortened V by 8 bases and J by 0 bases, and 29 bases separated the two germline ends. This CDR3 contains 20 residues. Germline V gene sequence: CDR1 LNHDA, CDR2 SQIVND (reference sequence). Generated by immunoSEQ multiplex PCR, the TCRdb table keeps only in-frame clones and is missing some. The data contain about 16,000 clones, about four fifths of them singletons. Concerning this clone: Its specificity is unknown.

This sequence was found in an adult with mismatch repair-deficient cancer. The sequenced sample was PBMCs, obtained 4 weeks after starting pembrolizumab. The rearrangement uses TRBV19 and TRBJ2-1; tentatively, D is TRBD2 (5 bases). This CDR3 reads CASSYSGIAQLTSSYNEQFF. As DNA, the CDR3 is TGTGCCAGTTCATACTCCGGGATCGCGCAGTTAACAAGCTCCTACAATGAGCAGTTCTTC.